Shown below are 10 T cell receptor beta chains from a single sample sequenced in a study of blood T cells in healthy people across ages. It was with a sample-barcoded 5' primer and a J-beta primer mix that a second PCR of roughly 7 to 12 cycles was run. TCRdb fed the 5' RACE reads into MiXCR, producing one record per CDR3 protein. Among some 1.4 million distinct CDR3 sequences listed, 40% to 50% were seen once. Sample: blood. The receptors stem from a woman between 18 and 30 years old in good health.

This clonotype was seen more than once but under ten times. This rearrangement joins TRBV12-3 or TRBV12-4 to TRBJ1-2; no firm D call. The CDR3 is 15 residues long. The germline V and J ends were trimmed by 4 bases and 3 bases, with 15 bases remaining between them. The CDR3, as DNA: TGTGCCAGCAGTTATCTGGGCGGTGAGGACTATGGCTACACCTTC. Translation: CASSYLGGEDYGYTF.

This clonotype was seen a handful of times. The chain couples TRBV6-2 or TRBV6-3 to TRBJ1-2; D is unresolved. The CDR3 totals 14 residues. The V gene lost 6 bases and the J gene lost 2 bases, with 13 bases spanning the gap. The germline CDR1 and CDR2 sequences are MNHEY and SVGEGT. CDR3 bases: TGTGCCAGCAGACGACCCGGGTCGAACTATGGCTACACCTTC. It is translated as CASRRPGSNYGYTF.

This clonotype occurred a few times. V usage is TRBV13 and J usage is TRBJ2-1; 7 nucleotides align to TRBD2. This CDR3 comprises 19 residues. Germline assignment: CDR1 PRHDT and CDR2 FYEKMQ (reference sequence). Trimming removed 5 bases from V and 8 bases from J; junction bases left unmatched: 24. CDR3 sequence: CASSARLKRVSGSGYEQFF. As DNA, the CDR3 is TGTGCCAGCAGCGCCCGATTAAAACGCGTTAGCGGGTCCGGGTATGAGCAGTTCTTC.

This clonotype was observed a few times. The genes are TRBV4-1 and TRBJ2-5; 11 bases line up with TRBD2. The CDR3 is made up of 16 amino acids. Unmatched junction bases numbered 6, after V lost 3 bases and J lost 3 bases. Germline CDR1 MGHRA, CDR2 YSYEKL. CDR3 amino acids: CASSHFLAGGEETQYF. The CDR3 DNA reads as TGCGCCAGCAGCCACTTCCTAGCGGGGGGTGAAGAGACCCAGTACTTC.

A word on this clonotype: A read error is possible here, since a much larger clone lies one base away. CDR3: CASSLGPDQPQHF. The DNA for the CDR3 is TGTGCCAGCAGCTTAGGCCCCGATCAGCCCCAGCATTTT. The chain is built from TRBV7-9 and TRBJ1-5; D call uncertain. CDR3 length: 13 amino acids. The V end was cut by 1 base, the J end by 5 bases, with 6 bases between. CDR1 and CDR2 from the germline V gene are SEHNR and FQNEAQ (reference sequence).

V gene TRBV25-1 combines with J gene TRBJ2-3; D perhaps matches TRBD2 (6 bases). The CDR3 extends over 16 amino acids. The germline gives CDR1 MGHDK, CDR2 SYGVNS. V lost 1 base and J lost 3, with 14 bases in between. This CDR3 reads CASSELTGERTDTQYF. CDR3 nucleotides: TGTGCCAGCAGTGAATTAACGGGGGAGAGGACAGATACGCAGTATTTT. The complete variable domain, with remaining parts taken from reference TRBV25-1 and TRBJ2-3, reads EADIYQTPRYLVIGTGKKITLECSQTMGHDKMYWYQQDPGMELHLIHYSYGVNSTEKGDLSSESTVSRIRTEHFPLTLESARPSHTSQYLCASSELTGERTDTQYFGPGTRLTVL.

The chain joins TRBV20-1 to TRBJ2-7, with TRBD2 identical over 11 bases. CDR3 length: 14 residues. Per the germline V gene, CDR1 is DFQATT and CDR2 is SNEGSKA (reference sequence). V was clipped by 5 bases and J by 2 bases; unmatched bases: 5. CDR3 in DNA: TGCAGTGCTTCCGGGACTAGCGGTGCCTACGAGCAGTACTTC. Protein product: CSASGTSGAYEQYF.

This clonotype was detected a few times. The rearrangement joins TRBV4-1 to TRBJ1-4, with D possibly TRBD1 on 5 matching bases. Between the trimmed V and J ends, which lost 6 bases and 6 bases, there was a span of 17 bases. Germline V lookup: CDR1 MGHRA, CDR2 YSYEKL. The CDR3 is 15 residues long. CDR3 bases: TGCGCCAGCAGTCGGTCCGTGACAGCGCATGAAAAACTGTTTTTT. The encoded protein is CASSRSVTAHEKLFF.

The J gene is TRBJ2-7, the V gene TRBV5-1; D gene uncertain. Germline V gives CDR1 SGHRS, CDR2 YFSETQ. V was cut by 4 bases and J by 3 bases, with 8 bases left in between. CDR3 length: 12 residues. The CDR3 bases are TGCGCCAGCAGCATTAATTACTACGAGCAGTACTTC. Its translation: CASSINYYEQYF.

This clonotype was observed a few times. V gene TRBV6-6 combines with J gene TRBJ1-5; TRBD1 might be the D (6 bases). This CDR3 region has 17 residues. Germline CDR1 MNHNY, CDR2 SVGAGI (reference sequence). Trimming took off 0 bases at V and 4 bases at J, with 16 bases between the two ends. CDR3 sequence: CASSYSGRGGGNQPQHF. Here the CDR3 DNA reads TGTGCCAGCAGTTACTCCGGCAGGGGCGGAGGAAATCAGCCCCAGCATTTT.